One sample yielded the 32 T cell receptor beta chains listed below, sequenced in a study of CD4+ T cells in melanoma. Produced via immunoSEQ multiplex PCR; TCRdb's table is partial and in-frame only. The sample has roughly 120,000 clones, 92% seen once. The sample taken for sequencing was peripheral blood. These receptor sequences come from a human donor with melanoma.

V and J are TRBV5-1 and TRBJ2-3; D uncertain. The CDR3 has 14 residues. Trimming took 1 base from V and 4 from J, leaving 10 bases between them. From germline, CDR1 is SGHRS and CDR2 YFSETQ. The CDR3 protein is CASSLNMAPDTQYF. Written as DNA, the CDR3 is TGCGCCAGCAGCTTGAATATGGCCCCAGATACGCAGTATTTT.

The chain employs TRBV15 and TRBJ1-5; 7 bases map to TRBD1. Per germline, CDR1 LNHNV and CDR2 YYDKDF (reference sequence). Trimming cost V 2 bases and J 4 bases; bases outside gene matches: 8. The CDR3 runs to 16 residues. CDR3 amino acids: CATSRKTGLRNQPQHF. The DNA for the CDR3 is TGTGCCACCAGCAGAAAGACAGGGCTTAGGAATCAGCCCCAGCATTTT.

The chain employs TRBV28 and TRBJ1-6, with 7 bases aligning to TRBD1. In germline, CDR1 is MDHEN, CDR2 SYDVKM. The length of the CDR3 is 12 residues. V lost 5 bases and J lost 13; bases outside the gene matches: 5. The CDR3 loop is CASSTGVLPLHF. The CDR3 bases are TGTGCCAGCAGTACAGGGGTTTTGCCCCTCCACTTT.

CDR3 in DNA: TGTGCCAGCTCAACGGACCCAGGCGGGAGTGGCTACACCTTC. Translating gives CASSTDPGGSGYTF. The V gene is TRBV18, the J gene TRBJ1-2; D gene uncertain. CDR3 length: 14 amino acids. Germline CDR1 reads KGHSH; CDR2 reads LQKENI. The V and J ends lost 5 bases and 7 bases respectively, with 17 bases between them.

This clone was seen once. This rearrangement joins TRBV29-1 to TRBJ2-7, with a tentative D call TRBD2 (5 bases). V was cut by 6 bases and J by 4 bases, with 13 bases left in between. Germline V gives CDR1 SQVTM, CDR2 ANQGSEA. The CDR3 extends over 12 amino acids. The CDR3 DNA reads as TGCAGCGTCTCGTTGGAGGCATACGAGCAGTACTTC. This gives the protein CSVSLEAYEQYF.

In its sample, this clone was seen many times. The J gene is TRBJ2-2, the V gene TRBV6-1; possible D gene TRBD2, 5 bases. Germline CDR1 and CDR2: MNHNS and SASEGT. The CDR3 runs to 18 residues. V lost 3 bases and J lost 4, with 21 bases in between. The CDR3 coding sequence is TGTGCCAGCAGTGAGACCCCTCTCCTGGACTGGGGCACCGGGGAGCTGTTTTTT. Protein product: CASSETPLLDWGTGELFF.

The rearrangement uses TRBV10-2 and TRBJ2-1; a weak D match, TRBD1 (7 bases). V lost 7 bases to trimming and J lost 4 bases, with 8 bases between them. From germline, CDR1 is WSHSY and CDR2 SAAADI. The length of the CDR3 is 12 residues. The CDR3 loop is CASTGGYNEQFF. The DNA for the CDR3 is TGCGCCAGCACAGGGGGGTACAATGAGCAGTTCTTC.

J is TRBJ2-1 and V is TRBV5-4; either TRBD1 or TRBD2 may supply D (5 bases each). V was trimmed by 4 bases and J by 4 bases, leaving 15 bases between them. Germline assignment: CDR1 SGHNT and CDR2 YYREEE (reference sequence). The CDR3 loop spans 15 amino acids. The CDR3 reads CASSDRDPLYNEQFF. Here the CDR3 DNA reads TGTGCCAGCAGCGACCGGGACCCCCTGTACAATGAGCAGTTCTTC.

The chain is built from TRBV2 and TRBJ2-3; D gene unclear. The germline gives CDR1 SNHLY, CDR2 FYNNEI. CDR3 size: 13 residues. V was pared by 8 bases and J by 7 bases, with 16 bases between. The CDR3 protein is CASAQNRPNTQYF. The CDR3 DNA sequence: TGTGCCAGCGCTCAAAACCGGCCCAATACGCAGTATTTT.

This clone was seen once. The chain recombines TRBV6-1 with TRBJ2-5; TRBD2 might be the D (7 bases). The V gene lost 3 bases and the J gene lost 6 bases, with 14 bases spanning the gap. The CDR3 contains 14 residues. Germline V gene data show CDR1 as MNHNS and CDR2 as SASEGT. This CDR3 is CASSEVGGPQTQYF. The CDR3 coding sequence is TGTGCCAGCAGTGAGGTGGGGGGGCCTCAGACCCAGTACTTC.

The table lists this clone with a count of one. This chain uses TRBV7-8 with TRBJ1-5; TRBD1 aligns across 8 bases. The CDR3 covers 15 residues. V gave up 6 bases and J gave up 0 bases; unmatched junction bases: 4. Germline assignment: CDR1 SGHVS and CDR2 FQNEAQ. CDR3 in DNA: TGTGCCAGCAGGCTGACAGGGGTTAGCAATCAGCCCCAGCATTTT. Protein product: CASRLTGVSNQPQHF.

J is TRBJ2-5 and V is TRBV27; possible D gene TRBD2, 5 bases. This CDR3 spans 13 amino acids. Trimming removed 9 bases from V and 1 base from J, with 12 bases in between. In germline, CDR1 is MNHEY, CDR2 SMNVEV (reference sequence). CDR3 DNA sequence: TGTGCCAGTTCCCACGGGGTCCAAGAGACCCAGTACTTC. Encoded protein: CASSHGVQETQYF.

This clone is a singleton in its sample. This sequence joins TRBV19 and TRBJ2-1; 14 nucleotides agree with TRBD2. Trimming at V came to 9 bases and at J to 5 bases, leaving 3 bases not matched to a gene. CDR1 is LNHDA and CDR2 is SQIVND in the germline V gene (reference sequence). This CDR3 region has 14 residues. The DNA for the CDR3 is TGTGCCAGCGAGGGACTAGCGGGGGACAATGAGCAGTTCTTC. Amino acids: CASEGLAGDNEQFF.

The chain is built from TRBV12-5 and TRBJ1-1; D is unclear. In germline, CDR1 is LGHNT, CDR2 FRNRAP. Trimming left V 1 base short and J 0 bases short, with 6 bases between. The CDR3 spans 14 residues. This chain's CDR3 is CASGLDGMNTEAFF. As DNA, the CDR3 is TGTGCTAGTGGTTTGGACGGTATGAACACTGAAGCTTTCTTT.

The rearrangement joins TRBV11-2 to TRBJ1-2; D call uncertain. V lost 2 bases and J 4 bases, leaving 5 bases between the germline ends. The CDR3 covers 12 residues. Germline values: CDR1 SGHAT, CDR2 FQNNGV. CDR3 bases: TGTGCCAGCAGCTTAAGCCTCTATGGCTACACCTTC. Translated: CASSLSLYGYTF.

The chain combines TRBV30 with TRBJ2-7; perhaps TRBD2 as D (5 bases). From germline, CDR1 is GTSNPN and CDR2 SVGIG (reference sequence). The V end lost 3 bases, the J end lost 3 bases, and 18 bases lay between the germline ends. This CDR3 spans 15 amino acids. As DNA, the CDR3 is TGTGCCTGGAGGCCCCAAAGGTCCGAGGGCTACGAGCAGTACTTC. Translating gives CAWRPQRSEGYEQYF.

The V gene is TRBV5-1, the J gene TRBJ2-3; 7 nucleotides line up with TRBD2. The CDR3 extends over 15 amino acids. Trimming at V came to 1 base and at J to 3 bases, leaving 5 bases not matched to a gene. The germline CDR1 and CDR2 sequences are SGHRS and YFSETQ. The CDR3, as DNA: TGCGCCAGCAGCTTGAGCGGGGCCCAGACAGATACGCAGTATTTT. Translated, it gives CASSLSGAQTDTQYF.

This chain connects TRBV4-3 to TRBJ1-4; 7 bases are a match to TRBD1. V dropped 8 bases and J dropped 5; count of bases not matched to a gene: 11. The CDR3 has 15 amino acids. Germline V CDR1 and CDR2: LGHNA, YSLEER. The CDR3 sequence is CASPWPGGTNEKLFF. The CDR3 bases are TGCGCCAGCCCGTGGCCAGGGGGGACGAATGAAAAACTGTTTTTT.

The J gene is TRBJ2-3, the V gene TRBV2; D is unclear. The germline V gene has CDR1 SNHLY and CDR2 FYNNEI. The CDR3 is 12 amino acids. V was shortened by 6 bases and J by 0 bases, with 4 bases between the two germline ends. CDR3 protein: CASSISTDTQYF. CDR3 nucleotides: TGTGCCAGCAGCATCAGCACAGATACGCAGTATTTT. Combining the CDR3 with reference TRBV2 and TRBJ2-3 gives the whole variable domain EPEVTQTPSHQVTQMGQEVILRCVPISNHLYFYWYRQILGQKVEFLVSFYNNEISEKSEIFDDQFSVERPDGSNFTLKIRSTKLEDSAMYFCASSISTDTQYFGPGTRLTVL.

V usage is TRBV6-5 and J usage is TRBJ2-5; 12 bases line up with TRBD2. Germline lookup yields CDR1 MNHEY and CDR2 SVGAGI. CDR3 length: 16 residues. J gave up 5 bases and V 1 base, and 5 bases lay outside the gene matches. CDR3 region: CASSYFLAGGPETQYF. The DNA for the CDR3 is TGTGCCAGCAGTTACTTCCTAGCGGGAGGGCCGGAGACCCAGTACTTC.

The gene calls are TRBV13 and TRBJ2-2, with D possibly TRBD1 on 7 matching bases. The CDR3 totals 15 residues. V shed 5 bases and J shed 5 bases, with 15 bases lying between them. CDR1 is PRHDT and CDR2 is FYEKMQ in the germline V gene (reference sequence). CDR3 sequence reads: CASSARQGGTGELFF. In nucleotides, the CDR3 is TGTGCCAGCAGCGCCCGACAGGGAGGAACCGGGGAGCTGTTTTTT.

This clone was found once. The chain is built from TRBV11-2 and TRBJ2-7, with D tentatively TRBD1 or TRBD2 (6 bases each). V lost 5 bases and J lost 4, with 15 bases in between. Germline loops: CDR1 SGHAT, CDR2 FQNNGV. The CDR3 consists of 14 residues. CDR3 DNA: TGTGCCAGCAGCCAAAGGGGGGCCAAGTACGAGCAGTACTTC. This encodes CASSQRGAKYEQYF.

The V call is TRBV15, the J call TRBJ2-1; D not certain. Germline loops: CDR1 LNHNV, CDR2 YYDKDF (reference sequence). The CDR3 sequence is 16 residues long. The V end was cut by 1 base, the J end by 5 bases, with 15 bases between. CDR3 protein: CATSRVGMGIDNEQFF. The CDR3 DNA reads as TGTGCCACCAGCAGAGTTGGGATGGGGATTGACAATGAGCAGTTCTTC. The full variable domain, in which reference TRBV15 and TRBJ2-1 provide the parts outside the CDR3, is DAMVIQNPRYQVTQFGKPVTLSCSQTLNHNVMYWYQQKSSQAPKLLFHYYDKDFNNEADTPDNFQSRRPNTSFCFLDIRSPGLGDTAMYLCATSRVGMGIDNEQFFGPGTRLTVL.

This clone was found a few times. The rearrangement joins TRBV11-2 to TRBJ1-1, with 9 bases aligning to TRBD1. The CDR3 length is 15 residues. The V gene's germline CDR1 is SGHAT and CDR2 FQNNGV. J gave up 3 bases and V 4 bases, and 6 bases lay outside the gene matches. The chain's CDR3 is CASSYQYRGHTEAFF. CDR3 bases: TGTGCCAGCAGCTACCAGTACAGGGGGCACACTGAAGCTTTCTTT. Complete variable domain (other parts from reference TRBV11-2 and TRBJ1-1): EAGVAQSPRYKIIEKRQSVAFWCNPISGHATLYWYQQILGQGPKLLIQFQNNGVVDDSQLPKDRFSAERLKGVDSTLKIQPAKLEDSAVYLCASSYQYRGHTEAFFGQGTRLTVV.

V gene TRBV5-1 combines with J gene TRBJ1-1; TRBD1 might be the D (5 bases). V was pared by 5 bases and J by 0 bases, with 17 bases between. The CDR3 spans 16 residues. The germline gives CDR1 SGHRS, CDR2 YFSETQ. The DNA of the CDR3 is TGCGCCAGCAGTGGGGGAGGGCCACTAATGAACACTGAAGCTTTCTTT. This codes for CASSGGGPLMNTEAFF.

The gene calls are TRBV7-3 and TRBJ2-5; possibly TRBD2 for D (5 bases). The CDR3 consists of 14 residues. Germline V gene sequence: CDR1 SGHTA, CDR2 FQGTGA. Trimming took 1 base from V and 7 from J, leaving 13 bases between them. The CDR3 DNA follows: TGTGCCAGCAGCTTAAATGGCGGGCCAGGGACCCAGTACTTC. Translated, it gives CASSLNGGPGTQYF.

This clone was seen only once. V and J are TRBV7-6 and TRBJ2-7, with 11 bases aligning to TRBD1. The CDR3 contains 16 residues. V was clipped by 5 bases and J by 3 bases; unmatched bases: 9. Germline lookup yields CDR1 SGHVS and CDR2 FNYEAQ. The CDR3 nucleotides read TGTGCCAGCAGCGCCGGGACAGGGGGTAGAGGCTACGAGCAGTACTTC. It translates to CASSAGTGGRGYEQYF.

The V and J genes are TRBV4-3 and TRBJ2-1; D possibly corresponds to TRBD1 (6 bases). In germline, CDR1 is LGHNA, CDR2 YSLEER. The V end lost 3 bases, the J end lost 4 bases, and 13 bases lay between the germline ends. The CDR3 runs 15 residues. CDR3 DNA sequence: TGCGCCAGCAGCCACACAGGGTCGCAGTACAATGAGCAGTTCTTC. Its translation: CASSHTGSQYNEQFF.

The CDR3 sequence is CASSLDGVSNSPLHF. CDR3 DNA: TGTGCCAGCAGCTTAGACGGGGTTTCTAATTCACCCCTCCACTTT. This chain links TRBV7-6 with TRBJ1-6; D remains ambiguous. Germline CDR1 is SGHVS and CDR2 is FNYEAQ. The V end lost 1 base, the J end lost 6 bases, and 10 bases lay between the germline ends. This CDR3 contains 15 residues.

The chain carries TRBV19 and TRBJ1-6; tentative D call: TRBD1 (6 bases). The V and J ends lost 5 bases and 5 bases respectively, with 13 bases between them. The CDR3 runs to 15 residues. Germline V lookup: CDR1 LNHDA, CDR2 SQIVND (reference sequence). DNA of the CDR3: TGTGCCAGTAGTGCCTTTAGGGGGGATAATTCACCCCTCCACTTT. Encoded protein: CASSAFRGDNSPLHF.

This clone was picked up a small number of times. This chain uses TRBV2 with TRBJ1-1; the D is unclear. The CDR3 extends over 13 amino acids. V dropped 3 bases and J dropped 2 bases, with 7 bases sitting between them. Germline lookup yields CDR1 SNHLY and CDR2 FYNNEI. The chain's CDR3 is CASSDTGNTEAFF. For the CDR3, the DNA is TGTGCCAGCAGTGATACGGGTAACACTGAAGCTTTCTTT.

The rearrangement joins TRBV7-2 to TRBJ1-5; 8 bases fit TRBD1. CDR3 size: 16 residues. CDR1 SGHTA and CDR2 FQGNSA come from the germline V gene. V lost 1 base to trimming and J lost 7 bases; unmatched junction nucleotides: 9. DNA for the CDR3: TGTGCCAGCAGCTTAGGGGCCAGGGGGCTCCTACAGCCCCAGCATTTT. Its translation is CASSLGARGLLQPQHF.